Included here is one T cell receptor beta chain sequence, with context. The table came from immunoSEQ multiplex PCR; TCRdb's copy has only in-frame clones and leaves some out. Of approximately 97,000 clones listed, approximately 93% are singletons. CDR1 is LNHDA and CDR2 is SQIVND in the germline V gene (reference sequence). The CDR3 contains 13 residues. V shed 8 bases and J shed 1 base, with 11 bases lying between them. The sample comes from a study of cytomegalovirus exposure and HLA in healthy donors. The source is a woman in her 30s in good health and CMV-seropositive. This chain links TRBV19 with TRBJ1-1; tentative D call: TRBD1 (5 bases). Sequencing was done on a sample of PBMCs. CDR3: CASGTGPNTEAFF. CDR3 DNA sequence: TGTGCCAGTGGAACAGGTCCGAACACTGAAGCTTTCTTT. The full variable domain, with the rest looked up from reference TRBV19 and TRBJ1-1, is DGGITQSPKYLFRKEGQNVTLSCEQNLNHDAMYWYRQDPGQGLRLIYYSQIVNDFQKGDIAEGYSVSREKKESFPLTVTSAQKNPTAFYLCASGTGPNTEAFFGQGTRLTVV.